These 17 T cell receptor beta chains originate from one sample sequenced in a study of regulatory T cells in long-lasting Graves disease. This sample's time point: newly diagnosed GD, antithyroid drugs for less than 3 months. PBMCs were the source of the RNA used for TCR sequencing. iRepertoire HTBI primers and Arm-PCR of CDR3 regions built TCR beta libraries. TCRdb analysed the multiplex PCR reads with MiXCR anew, one entry per CDR3 protein. Of 350,000 to 550,000 distinct CDR3 sequences in the sample, less than 20% were seen once. These same records also appear under a second study, on T cells in Graves' hyperthyroidism and ophthalmopathy.

The specimen was peripheral blood mononuclear cells (PBMCs), collected at new diagnosis, from a patient treated with antithyroid drugs. These receptors came from a woman aged 18 to 35 with Graves disease.

This clonotype has a single count. The chain joins TRBV5-1 to TRBJ2-2, with D unresolved. CDR1 and CDR2 from the germline V gene are SGHRS and YFSETQ. The CDR3 extends over 15 amino acids. Trimming left V 7 bases short and J 2 bases short, with 15 bases between. In DNA form, the CDR3 reads TGCGCCAGCTGCCTTGCGAATCCCAACACCGGGGAGCTGTTTTTT. As protein: CASCLANPNTGELFF.

This clonotype was found a few times. The chain links TRBV7-3 to TRBJ2-3, with no clear D. The CDR3 is 15 residues long. Germline loops: CDR1 SGHTA, CDR2 FQGTGA. With 0 bases removed from V and 2 bases from J, the gap between germline ends came to 9 bases. The CDR3: CASSLTLGHTDTQYF. The CDR3 nucleotides read TGTGCCAGCAGCTTAACCCTAGGGCACACAGATACGCAGTATTTT. The complete variable domain, with remaining parts taken from reference TRBV7-3 and TRBJ2-3, reads GAGVSQTPSNKVTEKGKYVELRCDPISGHTALYWYRQSLGQGPEFLIYFQGTGAADDSGLPNDRFFAVRPEGSVSTLKIQRTERGDSAVYLCASSLTLGHTDTQYFGPGTRLTVL.

V usage is TRBV15 and J usage is TRBJ2-3; D gene unclear. The germline V and J ends were trimmed by 1 base and 6 bases, with 11 bases remaining between them. In germline, CDR1 is LNHNV, CDR2 YYDKDF (reference sequence). The CDR3 runs to 14 residues. The CDR3 DNA sequence: TGTGCCACCAGCAGAGTACGCCGTGGGGATACGCAGTATTTT. Encoded protein: CATSRVRRGDTQYF.

This clonotype turned up a few times. The chain carries TRBV3-1 and TRBJ2-1, with D uncertain. The CDR3 runs to 14 residues. Trimming cost V 2 bases and J 10 bases, with 15 bases left between them. Germline CDR1 is LGHDT and CDR2 is YNNKEL (reference sequence). The chain's CDR3 is CASSQYAREEEQFF. Written as DNA, the CDR3 is TGTGCCAGCAGCCAATACGCCCGAGAGGAGGAGCAGTTCTTC.

The chain is built from TRBV27 and TRBJ2-3; D remains unclear. Between the trimmed V and J ends, which lost 4 bases and 0 bases, there was a span of 11 bases. CDR3 size: 15 residues. The V gene's germline CDR1 is MNHEY and CDR2 SMNVEV (reference sequence). Here the CDR3 DNA reads TGTGCCAGCAGTTCCTCAAGCGTTAGCACAGATACGCAGTATTTT. This sequence encodes CASSSSSVSTDTQYF.

This clonotype was observed a few times. The genes are TRBV6-2 or TRBV6-3 and TRBJ2-3; tentative D call: TRBD2 (6 bases). V dropped 5 bases and J dropped 4 bases, with 13 bases sitting between them. The CDR3 length is 14 residues. CDR1 MNHEY and CDR2 SVGEGT come from the germline V gene. The CDR3 DNA reads as TGTGCCAGCAGTGAAAGACTAGGACCAGATACGCAGTATTTT. It specifies CASSERLGPDTQYF.

The rearrangement uses TRBV19 and TRBJ2-7; possible D gene TRBD1, 6 bases. V lost 3 bases and J lost 0, with 12 bases in between. The CDR3 is 15 residues long. Per the germline V gene, CDR1 is LNHDA and CDR2 is SQIVND (reference sequence). The CDR3 bases are TGTGCCAGTAGTATGGGGACAATCAACTCCTACGAGCAGTACTTC. It translates to CASSMGTINSYEQYF.

This chain uses TRBV14 with TRBJ2-5; D is ambiguous. V was shortened by 1 base and J by 5 bases, with 14 bases between the two germline ends. The CDR3 is 15 residues long. Germline loops: CDR1 SGHDN, CDR2 FVKESK. The CDR3, as DNA: TGTGCCAGCAGCCAAGGAGGTTTTAGGTTGGAGACCCAGTACTTC. It specifies CASSQGGFRLETQYF.

This clonotype has just a few counts. This rearrangement joins TRBV5-1 to TRBJ2-3; 16 nucleotides line up with TRBD2. There are 18 residues in the CDR3. Germline trimming cut 4 bases from V and 1 base from J; bases unmatched to any gene: 6. Germline V gene lookup returns CDR1 SGHRS and CDR2 YFSETQ. The CDR3 loop is CASSTGLAGGMGTDTQYF. The CDR3 coding sequence is TGCGCCAGCAGCACGGGACTAGCGGGAGGGATGGGCACAGATACGCAGTATTTT.

This chain links TRBV10-2 with TRBJ2-5; 9 positions match TRBD1. V shed 8 bases, J shed 0 bases, and the junction held 7 bases outside the gene matches. Germline V gives CDR1 WSHSY, CDR2 SAAADI. This CDR3 is built from 15 residues. This CDR3 is CASESTGGYQETQYF. In DNA, the CDR3 is TGCGCCAGCGAATCGACAGGGGGTTACCAAGAGACCCAGTACTTC.

The gene calls are TRBV4-1 and TRBJ2-5; 15 positions agree with TRBD2. V gave up 0 bases and J gave up 10 bases; unmatched junction bases: 6. The CDR3 consists of 16 residues. CDR1 and CDR2 from the germline V gene are MGHRA and YSYEKL. The CDR3 sequence: CASSQDGLAGGPGQYF. CDR3 DNA sequence: TGCGCCAGCAGCCAAGATGGACTAGCGGGAGGGCCGGGCCAGTACTTC.

The chain recombines TRBV6-1 with TRBJ1-2, with D possibly being TRBD1 (5 bases). Looked up from germline, CDR1 is MNHNS and CDR2 is SASEGT. V gave up 7 bases and J gave up 5 bases, with 17 bases separating them. This CDR3 is 14 amino acids long. The CDR3 DNA is TGTGCCAGCACAAAAGGATGGGGACCGTATGGCTACACCTTC. Encoded protein: CASTKGWGPYGYTF.

There are many counts of this clonotype. This chain connects TRBV28 to TRBJ2-7, with 9 bases lining up with TRBD2. Germline V lookup: CDR1 MDHEN, CDR2 SYDVKM. Unmatched junction bases numbered 9, after V lost 6 bases and J lost 0 bases. The CDR3 totals 16 residues. This CDR3 reads CASSARLAAISYEQYF. In DNA form, the CDR3 reads TGTGCCAGCAGCGCCAGACTAGCGGCAATCTCCTACGAGCAGTACTTC.

This clonotype was counted at least ten times. The chain links TRBV12-3 or TRBV12-4 to TRBJ2-7; possibly TRBD1 for D (6 bases). This CDR3 contains 14 residues. Trimming stripped 5 bases from V and 3 bases from J, with 14 bases between. The DNA of the CDR3 is TGTGCCAGCAGTCCCCTGGGGGCGAGCTACGAGCAGTACTTC. It is translated as CASSPLGASYEQYF.

This clonotype has only a few counts. The chain carries TRBV10-1 and TRBJ2-1; 10 bases are a match to TRBD2. The CDR3 loop spans 14 amino acids. From germline, CDR1 is WNHNN and CDR2 SYGVQD (reference sequence). The ends lost 9 bases at V and 9 bases at J; junction bases unmatched: 11. Here the CDR3 DNA reads TGCGCCAGAGGAGCTGAGCGGGAGGGAAGTGAGCAGTTCTTC. The encoded protein is CARGAEREGSEQFF.

This clonotype was seen many times. J is TRBJ2-1 and V is TRBV5-1, with TRBD1 matching 10 bases. The ends lost 4 bases at V and 5 bases at J; junction bases unmatched: 3. The CDR3 has 14 residues. Germline assignment: CDR1 SGHRS and CDR2 YFSETQ. The CDR3, as DNA: TGCGCCAGCAGCACCGGGACAGGGGACAATGAGCAGTTCTTC. Encoded protein: CASSTGTGDNEQFF.

This clonotype was counted a few times. The rearrangement uses TRBV24-1 and TRBJ2-1; TRBD1 matches at 7 bases. The length of the CDR3 is 13 residues. CDR1 is KGHDR, CDR2 SFDVKD, per germline. Losses at the gene ends were 4 bases for V and 7 bases for J; bases not matched to a gene: 3. The CDR3 bases are TGTGCCACCAGTGAGGCGACAGGGAATGAGCAGTTCTTC. This gives the protein CATSEATGNEQFF.